These T cell receptor beta chains were read from a single sample in a study of identical twins. MiXCR, applied by TCRdb to the 5' RACE reads, yields one record per CDR3 protein. The sample holds 500,000 to 700,000 distinct CDR3 sequences, just over 7% seen once. A further study also used this sample, focusing on yellow fever vaccine responses in identical twins.

Input material: PBMCs. The receptors originated from a woman under 30 in good health. CDR3s include the opening cysteine and the closing phenylalanine or tryptophan. A D gene is named only where the DNA matches it firmly. Clone size is stated in some rows and not others, as once, few, many or a class when expanded.

-	TRBV4-1	-	16	TRBJ2-6	TGCGCCAGCAGCCAAGCAGTTTCCTCTGGGGCCAACGTCCTGACTTTC	CASSQAVSSGANVLTF
TRBD1	TRBV5-8	many	16	TRBJ1-5	TGTGCCAGCACCCGGACAGGGAGCTATAGCAATCAGCCCCAGCATTTT	CASTRTGSYSNQPQHF
TRBD2	TRBV3-1	few	16	TRBJ2-1	TGTGCCAGCAGCCGCCCGTTACTAGCGCGAACCAATGAGCAGTTCTTC	CASSRPLLARTNEQFF
-	TRBV12-3/TRBV12-4	-	15	TRBJ1-3	TGTGCCAGCAGAACCCTCGGAGGAGCTGGAAACACCATATATTTT	CASRTLGGAGNTIYF
-	TRBV27	few	13	TRBJ1-1	TGTGCCAGCAGTCCTCTAAGGAACACTGAAGCTTTCTTT	CASSPLRNTEAFF
-	TRBV5-1	-	14	TRBJ2-5	TGCGCCAGCAGCCTTCCGAATAGTTGGGAGACCCAGTACTTC	CASSLPNSWETQYF
-	TRBV5-5	few	15	TRBJ1-2	TGTGCCAGCAGCTTGTCGGGGCAGGGCGGCTATGGCTACACCTTC	CASSLSGQGGYGYTF
TRBD1	TRBV7-6	few	14	TRBJ1-6	TGTGCCAGCAGCCAGGGACAGGAAAATTCACCCCTCCACTTT	CASSQGQENSPLHF
TRBD2	TRBV20-1	-	12	TRBJ2-7	TGCAGTGCTAGAGACGGGAGGAACGAGCAGTACTTC	CSARDGRNEQYF
-	TRBV15	few	11	TRBJ2-5	TGTGCCACCAGCGGGGGGAAGACCCAGTACTTC	CATSGGKTQYF
TRBD2	TRBV6-1	-	16	TRBJ2-7	TGTGCCAGCAGTGAGGCTACTAGCGGGAGGGGGTACGAGCAGTACTTC	CASSEATSGRGYEQYF
TRBD1	TRBV3-1	many	13	TRBJ2-5	TGTGCCAGCAGCAAAACAGGGGGAGAGACCCAGTACTTC	CASSKTGGETQYF
TRBD1	TRBV10-3	-	16	TRBJ2-2	TGTGCCATCAGGGACTCCGGGACAGGGGTGACCGGGGAGCTGTTTTTT	CAIRDSGTGVTGELFF